This passage covers 26 T cell receptor beta chains from one sample sequenced in a study of shared clonotypes between healthy human individuals. TCRdb's table, derived via immunoSEQ multiplex PCR, lists solely in-frame clones and lacks some. The sample holds about 1.5 million clones, 95% to 99% seen once. The source material was naive CD4+ T cells sorted from blood. Subset meaning: CD45RA+ positively selected. The receptor set was obtained from a man aged 30 to 39 in good health.

V and J are TRBV5-1 and TRBJ2-4; maybe TRBD1 (6 bases). The CDR3 loop spans 14 amino acids. Trimming shortened V by 5 bases and J by 2 bases, and 11 bases separated the two germline ends. CDR1 is SGHRS, CDR2 YFSETQ, per germline. The CDR3 region is CASRGAGTKNIQYF. CDR3 DNA sequence: TGCGCCAGCAGGGGGGCAGGAACCAAAAACATTCAGTACTTC.

This clone has only one observation. This rearrangement joins TRBV27 to TRBJ2-1; 12 nucleotides line up with TRBD2. With 3 bases clipped from V and 8 bases from J, the junction kept 5 bases outside the gene matches. The CDR3 has 15 residues. Germline V gene data show CDR1 as MNHEY and CDR2 as SMNVEV (reference sequence). The CDR3 region has the DNA TGTGCCAGCAGTTTTTTCCCTAGCGGGGGGGATGAGCAGTTCTTC. Translated: CASSFFPSGGDEQFF.

This chain uses TRBV29-1 with TRBJ1-5; possible D gene TRBD1, 5 bases. Trimming removed 7 bases from V and 5 bases from J, with 15 bases in between. CDR1 is SQVTM and CDR2 is ANQGSEA in the germline V gene. The CDR3 is 13 residues long. CDR3 loop: CSALYGGDQPQHF. The CDR3, as DNA: TGCAGCGCTCTGTATGGGGGGGATCAGCCCCAGCATTTT.

The V gene is TRBV28, the J gene TRBJ1-1; D is unclear. V was cut by 10 bases and J by 1 base, with 10 bases left in between. This CDR3 region has 12 residues. Germline assignment: CDR1 MDHEN and CDR2 SYDVKM. CDR3 amino acids: CAIRTANTEAFF. For the CDR3, the DNA is TGTGCCATCCGGACGGCGAACACTGAAGCTTTCTTT.

The rearrangement joins TRBV14 to TRBJ1-1; D is perhaps TRBD1 (6 bases). Germline CDR1 is SGHDN and CDR2 is FVKESK. The CDR3 length is 13 residues. The V end was cut by 4 bases, the J end by 5 bases, with 11 bases between. The CDR3 protein is CASSLKGGTEAFF. The CDR3 bases are TGTGCCAGCAGCCTAAAGGGGGGGACTGAAGCTTTCTTT.

The chain is built from TRBV5-1 and TRBJ2-3; perhaps TRBD1 as D (5 bases). The CDR3 is made up of 14 amino acids. The V gene's germline CDR1 is SGHRS and CDR2 YFSETQ. V shed 4 bases and J shed 5 bases, with 14 bases lying between them. CDR3 in amino acids: CASSILTDVDTQYF. The CDR3, as DNA: TGCGCCAGCAGCATACTGACAGACGTAGATACGCAGTATTTT.

Points on this clone: Other DNA sequences in this sample translate to the same CDR3. This chain connects TRBV6-6 to TRBJ1-5; D unclear. Germline values: CDR1 MNHNY, CDR2 SVGAGI (reference sequence). Trimming left V 4 bases short and J 3 bases short, with 4 bases between. The CDR3 is 12 amino acids. The CDR3 here is CASSSPNQPQHF. Written as DNA, the CDR3 is TGTGCCAGCAGTTCACCCAATCAGCCCCAGCATTTT.

This rearrangement joins TRBV7-9 to TRBJ1-2, with D possibly matching TRBD1 (6 bases). The ends were cut back, 2 bases at V and 5 bases at J, with 18 bases in the middle. Germline CDR1 and CDR2: SEHNR and FQNEAQ (reference sequence). This CDR3 is 16 amino acids long. The CDR3 is CASSLRPSGDRYGYTF. The CDR3 region has the DNA TGTGCCAGCAGCTTACGCCCCTCAGGGGATCGTTATGGCTACACCTTC.

This chain links TRBV28 with TRBJ2-3; 8 bases are shared with TRBD2. This CDR3 comprises 16 residues. CDR1 is MDHEN, CDR2 SYDVKM, per germline. V lost 6 bases, J lost 4 bases, and 12 bases stayed unmatched. This chain's CDR3 is CASRDRSGSAPDTQYF. The CDR3 nucleotides read TGTGCCAGCAGGGACAGAAGCGGGAGCGCCCCAGATACGCAGTATTTT.

This clone occurred once. The chain recombines TRBV4-1 with TRBJ1-1; 11 bases agree with TRBD1. CDR3 length: 18 amino acids. Losses at the gene ends were 1 base for V and 4 bases for J; bases not matched to a gene: 11. The germline V gene has CDR1 MGHRA and CDR2 YSYEKL. The CDR3 is CASSQVGTGGILSTEAFF. In DNA, the CDR3 is TGCGCCAGCAGCCAAGTGGGGACAGGGGGGATTTTGAGCACTGAAGCTTTCTTT.

The rearrangement links TRBV29-1 to TRBJ1-3, with D unresolved. The germline V and J ends were trimmed by 1 base and 0 bases, with 7 bases remaining between them. Germline-derived CDR1 and CDR2 are SQVTM and ANQGSEA. The CDR3 spans 14 residues. CDR3 in amino acids: CSVEALNSGNTIYF. The CDR3 DNA sequence: TGCAGCGTTGAAGCCTTGAACTCTGGAAACACCATATATTTT.

This clone was detected once. This chain uses TRBV19 with TRBJ1-4, with D hard to call. The CDR3 has 15 residues. Trimming cost V 3 bases and J 7 bases, with 15 bases left between them. The germline V gene encodes CDR1 LNHDA and CDR2 SQIVND (reference sequence). As DNA, the CDR3 is TGTGCCAGTAGTATCAGGCGCGGGGAAAGTGAAAAACTGTTTTTT. This codes for CASSIRRGESEKLFF.

J is TRBJ2-5 and V is TRBV28; 9 bases are shared with TRBD2. Germline CDR1 is MDHEN and CDR2 is SYDVKM. V lost 8 bases and J lost 2; bases outside the gene matches: 3. The CDR3 is 13 residues long. The CDR3 DNA follows: TGTGCCAGCGTCCTAGCGGGACAAGAGACCCAGTACTTC. It codes for CASVLAGQETQYF. The full variable domain, rest sourced from reference TRBV28 and TRBJ2-5, is DVKVTQSSRYLVKRTGEKVFLECVQDMDHENMFWYRQDPGLGLRLIYFSYDVKMKEKGDIPEGYSVSREKKERFSLILESASTNQTSMYLCASVLAGQETQYFGPGTRLLVL.

This chain joins TRBV11-3 and TRBJ2-2; TRBD2 aligns across 10 bases. The CDR3 extends over 16 amino acids. Germline V lookup: CDR1 SGHNT, CDR2 YENEEA. The trim removed 1 base at V and 4 bases at J, leaving 3 bases unmatched. The CDR3 nucleotides read TGTGCCAGCAGCTTAGGGACTAGCGGATCCACCGGGGAGCTGTTTTTT. Translation: CASSLGTSGSTGELFF.

V and J are TRBV7-2 and TRBJ2-7; 13 bases align to TRBD2. CDR3 length: 17 residues. The ends lost 5 bases at V and 3 bases at J; junction bases unmatched: 10. CDR1 SGHTA and CDR2 FQGNSA come from the germline V gene. CDR3 in amino acids: CASSQTSGRPVSYEQYF. The CDR3 nucleotides read TGTGCCAGCAGCCAGACTAGCGGGAGGCCTGTAAGCTACGAGCAGTACTTC.

As concerns this clone: Distinct nucleotide sequences in the sample also encode this CDR3. The chain is built from TRBV19 and TRBJ2-3, with a tentative D call TRBD2 (5 bases). The CDR3 contains 15 residues. Looked up from germline, CDR1 is LNHDA and CDR2 is SQIVND (reference sequence). V was clipped by 1 base and J by 3 bases, with 11 bases between them. CDR3 bases: TGTGCCAGTAGTATAGTTGGAGCGGTGACAGATACGCAGTATTTT. Its protein product is CASSIVGAVTDTQYF.

The chain links TRBV10-3 to TRBJ2-3; 9 bases match TRBD1. The CDR3 covers 15 residues. Germline V gene sequence: CDR1 ENHRY, CDR2 SYGVKD. With V trimmed by 4 bases and J by 5 bases, 7 bases remained unmatched. The CDR3 sequence: CAISVQGAIRDTQYF. Here the CDR3 DNA reads TGTGCCATCAGTGTACAGGGGGCTATTCGAGATACGCAGTATTTT.

With respect to this clone: Other DNA sequences from this sample encode an identical CDR3 as well. The V and J genes are TRBV5-1 and TRBJ2-3; the match to TRBD2 covers 10 bases. The CDR3 runs 14 residues. The germline gives CDR1 SGHRS, CDR2 YFSETQ. Trimming cost V 3 bases and J 4 bases; bases outside gene matches: 2. CDR3 in amino acids: CASSSSGSADTQYF. The CDR3 bases are TGCGCCAGCAGCTCTAGCGGGAGCGCAGATACGCAGTATTTT.

The V call is TRBV5-1, the J call TRBJ2-5, with TRBD2 identical over 9 bases. This CDR3 is built from 13 residues. CDR1 is SGHRS, CDR2 YFSETQ, per germline. Trimming at V came to 7 bases and at J to 5 bases, leaving 6 bases not matched to a gene. The CDR3 here is CASFSGSLETQYF. CDR3 nucleotide sequence: TGCGCCAGCTTTAGCGGGAGCCTCGAGACCCAGTACTTC.

The chain uses TRBV5-1 and TRBJ2-7; D gene ambiguous. The germline V gene encodes CDR1 SGHRS and CDR2 YFSETQ. The V end lost 1 base, the J end lost 3 bases, and 8 bases lay between the germline ends. The CDR3 sequence is 13 residues long. CDR3 region: CASSLSLIYEQYF. For the CDR3, the DNA is TGCGCCAGCAGCTTGTCGTTGATCTACGAGCAGTACTTC.

V usage is TRBV5-1 and J usage is TRBJ1-3, with D unresolved. This CDR3 has 15 residues. Germline assignment: CDR1 SGHRS and CDR2 YFSETQ. The V end was cut by 1 base, the J end by 4 bases, with 12 bases between. CDR3 in DNA: TGCGCCAGCAGCTTGCACAACTCGGGAGGAAACACCATATATTTT. Translating it yields CASSLHNSGGNTIYF.

As regards this clone: The sample has other DNA sequences that encode this CDR3 too. This sequence joins TRBV5-1 and TRBJ2-1; TRBD2 matches 9 bases. The CDR3 has 15 amino acids. J gave up 2 bases and V 0 bases, and 0 bases lay outside the gene matches. In germline, CDR1 is SGHRS, CDR2 YFSETQ. The chain's CDR3 is CASSLASGTYNEQFF. The CDR3 coding sequence is TGCGCCAGCAGCTTGGCTAGCGGGACCTACAATGAGCAGTTCTTC.

The V and J genes are TRBV15 and TRBJ2-3; D is possibly TRBD2 (6 bases). This CDR3 contains 17 residues. Germline V gives CDR1 LNHNV, CDR2 YYDKDF (reference sequence). Trimming removed 0 bases at V and 4 bases at J, with 17 bases between. CDR3 amino acids: CATSRDKHREFSDTQYF. The CDR3, as DNA: TGTGCCACCAGCAGAGATAAACATCGGGAGTTCTCAGATACGCAGTATTTT.

CDR3 region: CASSILAGAPEQYF. The CDR3, as DNA: TGTGCCAGTAGTATACTAGCGGGAGCTCCCGAGCAGTACTTC. This chain uses TRBV19 with TRBJ2-7; 10 positions match TRBD2. V shed 2 bases and J 6 bases; nucleotides not matched to a gene: 4. This CDR3 region has 14 residues. The germline V gene encodes CDR1 LNHDA and CDR2 SQIVND (reference sequence).

V and J are TRBV5-4 and TRBJ2-1; tentatively, D is TRBD2 (6 bases). This CDR3 comprises 15 residues. Germline V gives CDR1 SGHNT, CDR2 YYREEE (reference sequence). Between the trimmed V and J ends, which lost 3 bases and 7 bases, there was a span of 17 bases. This CDR3 reads CASSWGGGTGNEQFF. CDR3 sequence (DNA): TGTGCCAGCAGCTGGGGAGGCGGGACGGGGAATGAGCAGTTCTTC. The full variable domain, rest sourced from reference TRBV5-4 and TRBJ2-1, is ETGVTQSPTHLIKTRGQQVTLRCSSQSGHNTVSWYQQALGQGPQFIFQYYREEENGRGNFPPRFSGLQFPNYSSELNVNALELDDSALYLCASSWGGGTGNEQFFGPGTRLTVL.

The chain combines TRBV18 with TRBJ2-7, with 12 bases identical to TRBD2. J gave up 4 bases and V 5 bases, and 3 bases lay outside the gene matches. CDR1 and CDR2 from the germline V gene are KGHSH and LQKENI. The CDR3 covers 14 residues. CDR3 DNA: TGTGCCAGCTCAACAGGGACTAGCGGGTACGAGCAGTACTTC. It specifies CASSTGTSGYEQYF.